This T cell receptor (beta chain) was recovered during a study of T-cell reconstitution after alpha-beta-depleted transplantation in children. This clonotype was recorded a few times. Its target is unknown. Notes on the study in general: It was newly produced T cells that mostly accounted for T-cell counts and diversity one year after transplant. There were reportedly several hundred expanded graft clones from which alpha-beta T cells came about two months after transplant. Some patients owed their high day-60 TCRbeta diversity to surviving recipient T cells and thymic progenitors.

Unique molecular identifiers were used to barcode this TCRbeta library. MiXCR, applied by TCRdb to the PCR reads, yields one record per CDR3 protein. Of 800,000 to 1,000,000 distinct CDR3 sequences in the sample, roughly 29% were seen once. J gave up 3 bases and V 4 bases, and 1 base lay outside the gene matches. Germline CDR1 is ENHRY and CDR2 is SYGVKD. The CDR3 has 13 amino acids. This TCR came from a boy under two years old who had a stem cell transplant for SCID, so the T cells may come from the graft donor. The V call is TRBV10-3, the J call TRBJ1-2; TRBD1 matches at 8 bases. The input for sequencing was PBMCs, mostly from graft donor cells, taken 360 days after TCRalphabeta/CD19-depleted stem cell transplant. Written as DNA, the CDR3 is TGTGCCATCAGTGTACAGGGGGACTATGGCTACACCTTC. It encodes CAISVQGDYGYTF.